The 30 T cell receptor beta chains listed next were all sequenced from one sample in a study of CD8 T cells in ankylosing spondylitis. Study findings and constraints: Seemingly distinctive of ankylosing spondylitis blood was a TCR beta motif formed by eight highly homologous variants.

MiXCR, applied by TCRdb to the 5' RACE reads, yields one record per CDR3 protein. The sample has about 440,000 distinct CDR3 sequences; roughly a sixth are singletons. No antigen is known for these receptors. The sample taken for sequencing was blood, either unsorted or a sorted T cell fraction (not recorded which). The source is a male donor with ankylosing spondylitis.

This clonotype was counted only a few times. For the CDR3, the DNA is TGTGCCAGCAGCTTAGGACAGGGCGTTAATCAGCCCCAGCATTTT. Its translation: CASSLGQGVNQPQHF. This rearrangement joins TRBV7-9 to TRBJ1-5, with TRBD1 matching over 7 bases. Per germline, CDR1 SEHNR and CDR2 FQNEAQ (reference sequence). V lost 1 base, J lost 4 bases, and 4 bases stayed unmatched. The CDR3 spans 15 residues.

This clonotype was recorded many times. V is TRBV25-1 and J is TRBJ2-7, with a possible D match to TRBD1 (5 bases). The germline gives CDR1 MGHDK, CDR2 SYGVNS. V dropped 4 bases and J dropped 2 bases, with 15 bases sitting between them. This CDR3 is built from 15 residues. The CDR3 here is CASSAQGKATYEQYF. DNA for the CDR3: TGTGCCAGCAGTGCTCAGGGCAAGGCGACCTACGAGCAGTACTTC.

V usage is TRBV2 and J usage is TRBJ1-6; D may be TRBD1 (6 bases). This CDR3 has 15 residues. Germline V gene lookup returns CDR1 SNHLY and CDR2 FYNNEI. V was clipped by 7 bases and J by 6 bases, with 16 bases between them. The chain's CDR3 is CASKGLRGVNSPLHF. The CDR3 DNA follows: TGTGCCAGCAAAGGACTCAGGGGCGTTAATTCACCCCTCCACTTT.

The table lists this clonotype with a few counts. CDR3 sequence reads: CASSLEGRFNEKLFF. In DNA form, the CDR3 reads TGCGCCAGCAGCCTAGAGGGACGGTTTAATGAAAAACTGTTTTTT. The V gene is TRBV5-1, the J gene TRBJ1-4, with a tentative D call TRBD1 (5 bases). V was shortened by 4 bases and J by 4 bases, with 14 bases between the two germline ends. The CDR3 has 15 amino acids. The V gene's germline CDR1 is SGHRS and CDR2 YFSETQ.

This chain uses TRBV7-2 with TRBJ2-7, with D possibly matching TRBD2 (6 bases). Germline values: CDR1 SGHTA, CDR2 FQGNSA. The germline V and J ends were trimmed by 5 bases and 5 bases, with 19 bases remaining between them. The CDR3 length is 15 residues. CDR3 loop: CASSPTRRDANEQYF. The DNA of the CDR3 is TGTGCCAGCAGCCCCACCCGGCGGGACGCTAACGAGCAGTACTTC.

The rearrangement uses TRBV15 and TRBJ2-5; a possible D gene is TRBD2 (6 bases). V was clipped by 6 bases and J by 5 bases, with 16 bases between them. This CDR3 has 14 residues. Per the germline V gene, CDR1 is LNHNV and CDR2 is YYDKDF (reference sequence). This chain's CDR3 is CATRGTSSQETQYF. CDR3 coding DNA: TGTGCCACCAGGGGTACTAGCTCCCAGGAGACCCAGTACTTC.

This sequence joins TRBV6-1 and TRBJ2-3, with 12 bases that match TRBD2. The germline V gene encodes CDR1 MNHNS and CDR2 SASEGT. Trimming cost V 5 bases and J 5 bases; bases outside gene matches: 11. The CDR3 is made up of 17 amino acids. The CDR3 reads CASSSPSSGGARDTQYF. CDR3 DNA sequence: TGTGCCAGCAGTAGCCCCTCTAGCGGGGGGGCAAGAGATACGCAGTATTTT.

The chain carries TRBV20-1 and TRBJ1-6, with D unclear. From germline, CDR1 is DFQATT and CDR2 SNEGSKA (reference sequence). The CDR3 contains 19 residues. This chain's CDR3 is CKPSRSPPSSSSYNSPLHF. The CDR3 DNA follows: TGCAAACCAAGCAGGTCCCCGCCCAGCTCGAGCTCCTATAATTCACCCCTCCACTTT.

This clonotype has a handful of counts. CDR3 sequence reads: CASNAKGSPLHF. CDR3 nucleotides: TGTGCCAGCAATGCAAAGGGGTCACCCCTCCACTTT. This chain joins TRBV6-2 or TRBV6-3 and TRBJ1-6, with D maybe TRBD1 (5 bases). Trimming stripped 7 bases from V and 10 bases from J, with 11 bases between. The CDR3 totals 12 residues. CDR1 and CDR2 (germline): MNHEY, SVGEGT.

This chain links TRBV5-1 with TRBJ2-3; D possibly corresponds to TRBD1 (5 bases). Trimming left V 6 bases short and J 2 bases short, with 13 bases between. The CDR3 extends over 14 amino acids. Germline CDR1 reads SGHRS; CDR2 reads YFSETQ. The CDR3 bases are TGCGCCAGCAAGGACACGTCGACCACAGATACGCAGTATTTT. It yields the protein CASKDTSTTDTQYF.

The chain uses TRBV7-2 and TRBJ2-7; 8 positions match TRBD1. The CDR3 covers 15 residues. CDR1 and CDR2 (germline): SGHTA, FQGNSA. J lost 5 bases, V lost 4 bases, and 10 bases had no gene match. CDR3 sequence: CASSSRTGSGHEQYF. CDR3 nucleotides: TGTGCCAGCAGCTCTCGGACAGGGTCAGGCCACGAGCAGTACTTC.

This clonotype showed up just a few times. The V and J genes are TRBV7-2 and TRBJ2-1; 7 nucleotides agree with TRBD2. The CDR3 spans 17 residues. From germline, CDR1 is SGHTA and CDR2 FQGNSA. J gave up 5 bases and V 5 bases, and 15 bases lay outside the gene matches. The CDR3 DNA reads as TGTGCCAGCAGCACCAGACTGGGGCTAGCGGTTAACAATGAGCAGTTCTTC. Translating it yields CASSTRLGLAVNNEQFF.

This clonotype was counted only a few times. The chain joins TRBV5-1 to TRBJ1-6; D is undetermined. The V end lost 0 bases, the J end lost 5 bases, and 9 bases lay between the germline ends. The germline V gene has CDR1 SGHRS and CDR2 YFSETQ. This CDR3 has 15 residues. CDR3 sequence (DNA): TGCGCCAGCAGCTTGGCGGGGTTCGATAATTCACCCCTCCACTTT. Translating gives CASSLAGFDNSPLHF.

This chain joins TRBV7-8 and TRBJ1-1; no definite D call. V was clipped by 1 base and J by 3 bases, with 12 bases between them. Germline V CDR1 and CDR2: SGHVS, FQNEAQ. The CDR3 totals 15 residues. The CDR3 DNA sequence: TGTGCCAGCAGCTTAGTGATAGGACTTGACACTGAAGCTTTCTTT. Translation gives CASSLVIGLDTEAFF.

The chain couples TRBV7-2 to TRBJ2-7; no clear D gene. This CDR3 is 13 amino acids long. The ends were cut back, 1 base at V and 7 bases at J, with 11 bases in the middle. Germline loops: CDR1 SGHTA, CDR2 FQGNSA. CDR3 nucleotide sequence: TGTGCCAGCAGCTTAGGGTACGCACTAGAGCAGTACTTC. Protein product: CASSLGYALEQYF.

This clonotype was observed a handful of times. This rearrangement joins TRBV27 to TRBJ2-2; 10 bases align to TRBD2. V gave up 6 bases and J gave up 4 bases; unmatched junction bases: 11. Per germline, CDR1 MNHEY and CDR2 SMNVEV (reference sequence). This CDR3 has 17 residues. The CDR3 loop reads CASSPVEREGPTGELFF. CDR3 DNA sequence: TGTGCCAGCAGCCCCGTTGAGCGGGAGGGCCCCACCGGGGAGCTGTTTTTT.

This clonotype came up a few times. This chain connects TRBV7-8 to TRBJ2-1; 9 positions agree with TRBD2. The CDR3 has 16 amino acids. CDR1 SGHVS and CDR2 FQNEAQ come from the germline V gene. V trimming: 5 bases; J trimming: 5 bases; junction bases outside the gene matches: 10. Here the CDR3 reads CASSPWGLAANNEQFF. The CDR3 DNA follows: TGTGCCAGCAGCCCATGGGGACTAGCAGCTAACAATGAGCAGTTCTTC.

The V call is TRBV12-3 or TRBV12-4, the J call TRBJ1-1; 9 bases are a match to TRBD1. The ends lost 5 bases at V and 3 bases at J; junction bases unmatched: 7. The CDR3 extends over 15 amino acids. In DNA, the CDR3 is TGTGCCAGCAGTACGTGGGGACAGGGCTACACTGAAGCTTTCTTT. This translates into CASSTWGQGYTEAFF.

The rearrangement links TRBV18 to TRBJ2-3; 7 nucleotides line up with TRBD2. The CDR3 spans 18 residues. The V gene's germline CDR1 is KGHSH and CDR2 LQKENI. V was clipped by 3 bases and J by 4 bases; unmatched bases: 16. This CDR3 reads CASSPAAGPRPKADTQYF. The CDR3, as DNA: TGTGCCAGCTCACCGGCAGCGGGGCCCAGACCCAAGGCAGATACGCAGTATTTT.

This clonotype was picked up many times. V is TRBV5-1 and J is TRBJ2-1; 15 nucleotides agree with TRBD2. The CDR3 extends over 16 amino acids. V lost 4 bases to trimming and J lost 7 bases; unmatched junction nucleotides: 6. From germline, CDR1 is SGHRS and CDR2 YFSETQ. The CDR3 DNA reads as TGCGCCAGCAGCCCACGGACTAGCGGGGGGGAAAATGAGCAGTTCTTC. It is translated as CASSPRTSGGENEQFF.

This clonotype was observed a handful of times. J is TRBJ1-5 and V is TRBV5-1; TRBD1 agrees at 12 bases. The CDR3 is 16 residues long. Trimming removed 4 bases from V and 5 bases from J; junction bases left unmatched: 7. Germline V gene sequence: CDR1 SGHRS, CDR2 YFSETQ. The chain's CDR3 is CASSPGTGGWDQPQHF. Here the CDR3 DNA reads TGCGCCAGCAGCCCCGGGACAGGGGGCTGGGATCAGCCCCAGCATTTT.

The chain has TRBV9 and TRBJ1-1, with 9 bases fitting TRBD1. Germline V gives CDR1 SGDLS, CDR2 YYNGEE. The CDR3 is 14 residues long. V shed 3 bases, J shed 10 bases, and the junction held 10 bases outside the gene matches. The CDR3 DNA reads as TGTGCCAGCAGCGGGACCGGGACAGGGTCGAGAGCTTTCTTT. This codes for CASSGTGTGSRAFF.

There are a few counts of this clonotype. J is TRBJ2-1 and V is TRBV7-2, with TRBD1 as a possible D gene (6 bases). Trimming shortened V by 4 bases and J by 1 base, and 11 bases separated the two germline ends. CDR3 length equals 15 residues. The germline V gene encodes CDR1 SGHTA and CDR2 FQGNSA. CDR3 residues: CASSYVGQSYNEQFF. The CDR3 coding sequence is TGTGCCAGCAGCTACGTGGGACAATCCTACAATGAGCAGTTCTTC.

Remarks on this clonotype: One end of the junction is discordant with germline, which a read error may explain. The genes are TRBV4-2 and TRBJ2-1; 10 positions match TRBD2. This CDR3 spans 13 amino acids. Germline V gene lookup returns CDR1 LGHNA and CDR2 YNFKEQ. CDR3 sequence: CASSQMSGGAEVF. The CDR3 coding sequence is TGTGCCAGCAGCCAGATGAGCGGGGGGGCCGAGGTCTTC.

The rearrangement joins TRBV7-2 to TRBJ2-2; the match to TRBD1 covers 10 bases. The ends lost 3 bases at V and 8 bases at J; junction bases unmatched: 6. Per germline, CDR1 SGHTA and CDR2 FQGNSA. This CDR3 contains 15 residues. The CDR3 loop reads CASSLGQGSVGELFF. The CDR3 DNA is TGTGCCAGCAGCTTGGGACAGGGGAGTGTAGGGGAGCTGTTTTTT.

This clonotype came up many times. The CDR3 nucleotides read TGTGCCAGCAGTTATTTTTTTGAGGGAAACACCATATATTTT. Protein sequence: CASSYFFEGNTIYF. The chain is built from TRBV12-3 or TRBV12-4 and TRBJ1-3; D call uncertain. The germline V and J ends were trimmed by 4 bases and 4 bases, with 11 bases remaining between them. This CDR3 contains 14 residues.

The rearrangement joins TRBV6-5 to TRBJ2-5, with a possible D match to TRBD2 (5 bases). Germline-derived CDR1 and CDR2 are MNHEY and SVGAGI. Trimming took 2 bases from V and 5 from J, leaving 18 bases between them. This CDR3 comprises 16 residues. CDR3 DNA sequence: TGTGCCAGCAGTTACCGCCGAGGGTCTTTGGGGGAGACCCAGTACTTC. Its translation is CASSYRRGSLGETQYF.

V usage is TRBV29-1 and J usage is TRBJ2-1, with unresolved D. Between the trimmed V and J ends, which lost 4 bases and 7 bases, there was a span of 26 bases. The CDR3 sequence is 17 residues long. In germline, CDR1 is SQVTM, CDR2 ANQGSEA. CDR3 in DNA: TGCAGCGTTGTGGCCAGTCCCGCTCCGCCGGCCCAGAATGAGCAGTTCTTC. This gives the protein CSVVASPAPPAQNEQFF.

The genes are TRBV7-2 and TRBJ2-7, with TRBD1 identical over 12 bases. CDR1 and CDR2 (germline): SGHTA, FQGNSA. V was clipped by 1 base and J by 5 bases; unmatched bases: 0. The CDR3 is 14 amino acids. The CDR3 bases are TGTGCCAGCAGCTTAGGGGACAGGGGGCACGAGCAGTACTTC. It translates to CASSLGDRGHEQYF.

This clonotype was seen more than once but under ten times. This chain joins TRBV6-1 and TRBJ2-7; TRBD1 is a possible D gene (6 bases). Germline CDR1 is MNHNS and CDR2 is SASEGT. The CDR3 length is 15 residues. V was trimmed by 4 bases and J by 0 bases, leaving 13 bases between them. The CDR3 DNA follows: TGTGCCAGCAGTGGAGACAGGTCGAGCTCCTACGAGCAGTACTTC. Protein: CASSGDRSSSYEQYF.